The clone carrying this TCR beta chain was seen more than once but under ten times. Looked up from germline, CDR1 is DFQATT and CDR2 is SNEGSKA (reference sequence). The CDR3 contains 14 residues. The V end lost 0 bases, the J end lost 3 bases, and 11 bases lay between the germline ends. The data were obtained in a study of T cell repertoires in cytomegalovirus infection. Via MiXCR, TCRdb re-called the reads, giving one row per CDR3 protein. The sample carries about 740,000 distinct CDR3 sequences, 35% to 45% recorded once. The V call is TRBV20-1, the J call TRBJ2-5; a possible D gene is TRBD2 (6 bases). The receptor was isolated from a human donor in good health (CMV status not recorded). Some clones in this sample may be carry-over from other donors' samples. Sample: PBMCs. CDR3 amino acids: CSARDFAGKETQYF. CDR3 coding DNA: TGCAGTGCTAGAGATTTCGCGGGGAAAGAGACCCAGTACTTC.